This TCR beta chain was found in a study of memory B cells and T cells in multiple sclerosis. Notes on the study in general: Normalization was needed because clone-set size differences affected shared clonotype counts.

Some clones are missing from TCRdb's copy, which holds only in-frame ones; the method was immunoSEQ multiplex PCR. This table holds under 50,000 clones, almost 85% found once. Stimulus-free culture yielded autoproliferating CFSE-dim and non-proliferating CFSE-high T cells, each sequenced separately. Roughly 5x10^7 CFSE-labeled PBMCs were cultured less than eight days unstimulated, then replicate wells were pooled. CFSE at 0.5 uM labeled the PBMCs, which were then cultured unstimulated. On this clone itself: Antigen: not known.

Sequencing was carried out using PBMCs from blood kept in culture. This clonotype was sampled from a human donor with multiple sclerosis.

Here the CDR3 reads CASSVVASTNEKLFF. DNA of the CDR3: TGTGCCAGCAGTGTTGTGGCCTCAACTAATGAAAAACTGTTTTTT. The chain is built from TRBV2 and TRBJ1-4; D unclear. Germline V gives CDR1 SNHLY, CDR2 FYNNEI. The CDR3 is 15 amino acids. Trimming shortened V by 4 bases and J by 0 bases, and 9 bases separated the two germline ends.